This note documents a single T cell receptor (beta chain) sequence. What it recognizes is unknown. Based on CD45RO/CCR7/CD25/CD127/CD95/CD27, CD4+ regulatory, stem cell-like memory, naive and central memory cells were sorted. The sample comes from a study of beta chain features in type 1 diabetes. Findings and limits, study-wide: When VDJ junctions were examined, type 1 diabetes patients showed fewer insertions and more deletions. Naive, central memory and Treg TCRB repertoires appeared more alike in patients than in healthy donors.

This CDR3 has 13 residues. Trimming took 6 bases from V and 3 from J, leaving 10 bases between them. CDR1 SGHTA and CDR2 FQGNSA come from the germline V gene. Sequencing targeted expressed TCRB transcripts, as all isolated RNA had been reverse transcribed. Libraries were prepared by immunoSEQ multiplex PCR; TCRdb keeps only in-frame clonotypes and omits some of them. The table records some 300,000 clones, 8% of them present only once. This sequence joins TRBV7-2 and TRBJ2-3; D not resolved. Material for sequencing was central memory CD4+ T cells from blood. This clonotype was obtained from a woman under 30 in good health. In DNA form, the CDR3 reads TGTGCCAGCAGTACTGAGGCGACAGATACGCAGTATTTT. Amino acids: CASSTEATDTQYF.